The 24 T cell receptor beta chains given below trace back to one sample, sequenced in a study of OX40 agonist ivuxolimab in advanced cancers. Sequencing used immunoSEQ multiplex PCR; TCRdb keeps in-frame clones, though not all of them. Counted here are about 75,000 clones, around 90% occurring once; the ten biggest clones make up approximately 1.4%. Material: CD4+ or CD8+ T cells sorted from blood, obtained in a trial of the OX40 agonist ivuxolimab. These receptors were obtained from an adult with an advanced solid tumor such as melanoma, head and neck, liver or kidney cancer.

The V and J genes are TRBV4-1 and TRBJ2-3, with 7 bases that match TRBD2. Germline CDR1 reads MGHRA; CDR2 reads YSYEKL. This CDR3 contains 16 residues. J lost 3 bases, V lost 0 bases, and 6 bases had no gene match. In DNA form, the CDR3 reads TGCGCCAGCAGCCAAGACCGCGGGGGTGGGACAGATACGCAGTATTTT. Residues: CASSQDRGGGTDTQYF.

The rearrangement joins TRBV10-3 to TRBJ1-5; D not resolved. V dropped 2 bases and J dropped 0 bases, with 8 bases sitting between them. Germline V gene data show CDR1 as ENHRY and CDR2 as SYGVKD. This CDR3 region has 15 residues. This chain's CDR3 is CAISETANSNQPQHF. Here the CDR3 DNA reads TGTGCCATCAGTGAGACAGCTAATAGCAATCAGCCCCAGCATTTT.

The V gene is TRBV9, the J gene TRBJ2-7; TRBD1 matches at 12 bases. Unmatched junction bases numbered 5, after V lost 2 bases and J lost 5 bases. Germline CDR1 reads SGDLS; CDR2 reads YYNGEE. This CDR3 region has 15 residues. CDR3 DNA sequence: TGTGCCAGCAGCGTCTCCGGGACAGGGGGCAACGAGCAGTACTTC. As protein: CASSVSGTGGNEQYF.

The CDR3 loop is CASSIVGRTGLAGGPTEQYF. CDR3 DNA sequence: TGTGCCAGCAGCATAGTCGGCAGGACGGGACTAGCGGGAGGGCCTACTGAGCAGTACTTC. The J gene is TRBJ2-7, the V gene TRBV5-5, with TRBD2 matching 16 bases. The germline V gene has CDR1 SGHKS and CDR2 YYEKEE (reference sequence). Trimming cost V 4 bases and J 7 bases; bases outside gene matches: 20. The CDR3 sequence is 20 residues long.

This chain connects TRBV11-1 to TRBJ2-2, with D maybe TRBD1 (5 bases). Trimming removed 3 bases from V and 6 bases from J, with 8 bases in between. CDR3 length: 13 amino acids. Germline assignment: CDR1 SGHAT and CDR2 FQDESV (reference sequence). The CDR3 sequence: CASSFVGPGELFF. CDR3 nucleotide sequence: TGTGCCAGCAGCTTTGTGGGGCCCGGGGAGCTGTTTTTT.

The chain combines TRBV5-1 with TRBJ2-7, with no clear D. Trimming shortened V by 4 bases and J by 1 base, and 12 bases separated the two germline ends. The CDR3 covers 14 residues. Germline V gene sequence: CDR1 SGHRS, CDR2 YFSETQ. The DNA of the CDR3 is TGCGCCAGCAGCACCTACCAGGCTTCCTACGAGCAGTACTTC. It is translated as CASSTYQASYEQYF.

V gene TRBV5-1 combines with J gene TRBJ2-5; 9 positions match TRBD1. Germline V gene data show CDR1 as SGHRS and CDR2 as YFSETQ. The CDR3 covers 14 residues. Trimming took 6 bases from V and 5 from J; bases not matched to a gene: 8. The CDR3 is CASTTGGDGETQYF. CDR3 in DNA: TGCGCCAGCACCACAGGGGGCGATGGGGAGACCCAGTACTTC.

The chain employs TRBV30 and TRBJ2-6, with D possibly called TRBD1 or TRBD2 (5 bases each). Germline V CDR1 and CDR2: GTSNPN, SVGIG (reference sequence). This CDR3 contains 17 residues. The ends were cut back, 3 bases at V and 1 base at J, with 16 bases in the middle. Written as DNA, the CDR3 is TGTGCCTGGAGGCCGGGGCCCTTGGGGTCTGGGGCCAACGTCCTGACTTTC. It codes for CAWRPGPLGSGANVLTF.

Here the CDR3 reads CAITEPPNYGYTF. CDR3 DNA sequence: TGTGCCATCACAGAACCTCCTAACTATGGCTACACCTTC. This sequence joins TRBV10-3 and TRBJ1-2; D is undetermined. Germline CDR1 ENHRY, CDR2 SYGVKD. Trimming left V 7 bases short and J 0 bases short, with 9 bases between. This CDR3 comprises 13 residues.

CDR3 protein: CASSFPSLPYEQYF. The CDR3 bases are TGTGCCAGCAGCTTTCCTAGCTTACCCTACGAGCAGTACTTC. This chain connects TRBV11-2 to TRBJ2-7; perhaps TRBD2 as D (5 bases). V was cut by 3 bases and J by 2 bases, with 11 bases left in between. CDR1 and CDR2 (germline): SGHAT, FQNNGV. The CDR3 sequence is 14 residues long.

The CDR3 spells CASSLLLEQYF. The CDR3 region has the DNA TGTGCCAGCAGCCTCCTTCTCGAGCAGTACTTC. The chain links TRBV7-9 to TRBJ2-5; D ambiguous. The end of the DNA is better explained by TRBJ2-7, so the J call may be wrong. Looked up from germline, CDR1 is SEHNR and CDR2 is FQNEAQ (reference sequence). The CDR3 extends over 11 amino acids.

The CDR3 here is CASSPRPIAGGSDTQYF. In DNA, the CDR3 is TGTGCCAGCAGTCCAAGACCCATAGCGGGAGGGTCAGATACGCAGTATTTT. The chain employs TRBV9 and TRBJ2-3, with 11 positions matching TRBD2. Per the germline V gene, CDR1 is SGDLS and CDR2 is YYNGEE. This CDR3 has 17 residues. After removal of 5 bases from V and 4 bases from J, the junction contained 12 bases not matched to a gene.

This chain joins TRBV2 and TRBJ1-1; D uncertain. V was clipped by 7 bases and J by 6 bases, with 12 bases between them. The CDR3 consists of 12 residues. The germline V gene has CDR1 SNHLY and CDR2 FYNNEI. The CDR3 loop reads CASMRANSEAFF. The DNA for the CDR3 is TGTGCCAGCATGAGAGCCAACTCTGAAGCTTTCTTT.

V is TRBV2 and J is TRBJ1-5; 9 positions agree with TRBD1. The CDR3 contains 15 residues. Germline V gene sequence: CDR1 SNHLY, CDR2 FYNNEI. Losses at the gene ends were 7 bases for V and 5 bases for J; bases not matched to a gene: 9. The CDR3 reads CASKKAGTGYQPQHF. The CDR3 region has the DNA TGTGCCAGCAAAAAGGCAGGGACAGGGTATCAGCCCCAGCATTTT.

Details on this clone: The junction shows a germline mismatch at one end, possibly a read error. This rearrangement joins TRBV5-4 to TRBJ2-1; either TRBD1 or TRBD2 may fit D (5 bases each). The CDR3 sequence is 12 residues long. CDR1 is SGHNT and CDR2 is YYREEE in the germline V gene (reference sequence). CDR3 in DNA: TGTGCCAGCTCCCTTGACCTAGGGACCTGGGTCTTC. Its protein product is CASSLDLGTWVF.

The genes are TRBV5-5 and TRBJ2-1, with TRBD1 matching 8 bases. The CDR3 has 15 amino acids. CDR1 is SGHKS and CDR2 is YYEKEE in the germline V gene (reference sequence). Trimming at V came to 2 bases and at J to 2 bases, leaving 3 bases not matched to a gene. CDR3 nucleotides: TGTGCCAGCAGCTTAGGGACAGGCACCTACAATGAGCAGTTCTTC. Its protein is CASSLGTGTYNEQFF.

This clone showed up just once. This chain links TRBV11-3 with TRBJ2-7; D uncertain. From germline, CDR1 is SGHNT and CDR2 YENEEA. Trimming shortened V by 0 bases and J by 7 bases, and 13 bases separated the two germline ends. The CDR3 spans 14 residues. The CDR3 nucleotides are TGTGCCAGCAGCTTAGATGGACGGTCTGAGGAGCAGTACTTC. Translating gives CASSLDGRSEEQYF.

The rearrangement joins TRBV4-1 to TRBJ2-7; TRBD2 agrees at 14 bases. Per the germline V gene, CDR1 is MGHRA and CDR2 is YSYEKL. With 6 bases clipped from V and 5 bases from J, the junction kept 9 bases outside the gene matches. The CDR3 totals 16 residues. CDR3 loop: CASSPGTSGRPHEQYF. For the CDR3, the DNA is TGCGCCAGCAGTCCCGGGACTAGCGGGAGACCCCACGAGCAGTACTTC.

This chain connects TRBV19 to TRBJ1-1; D is perhaps TRBD1 (5 bases). Trimming stripped 1 base from V and 3 bases from J, with 12 bases between. Germline V CDR1 and CDR2: LNHDA, SQIVND (reference sequence). The CDR3 length is 15 residues. The CDR3 nucleotides are TGTGCCAGTAGTATAGGGAAGATGGGGGACACTGAAGCTTTCTTT. Its translation: CASSIGKMGDTEAFF.

The J gene is TRBJ2-1, the V gene TRBV12-5; TRBD1 might be the D (5 bases). Germline CDR1 LGHNT, CDR2 FRNRAP. The CDR3 is 15 residues long. Trimming removed 7 bases from V and 0 bases from J, with 13 bases in between. The CDR3 spells CASVDSQSSYNEQFF. The CDR3 bases are TGTGCTAGTGTCGACAGCCAGAGCTCCTACAATGAGCAGTTCTTC. The full variable domain, in which reference TRBV12-5 and TRBJ2-1 provide the parts outside the CDR3, is DARVTQTPRHKVTEMGQEVTMRCQPILGHNTVFWYRQTMMQGLELLAYFRNRAPLDDSGMPKDRFSAEMPDATLATLKIQPSEPRDSAVYFCASVDSQSSYNEQFFGPGTRLTVL.

This chain connects TRBV5-6 to TRBJ1-1; perhaps TRBD1 as D (6 bases). Germline V gives CDR1 SGHDT, CDR2 YYEEEE. V dropped 0 bases and J dropped 0 bases, with 12 bases sitting between them. The CDR3 sequence is 16 residues long. The CDR3 DNA sequence: TGTGCCAGCAGCTTGGTCGGGGGCTTATTGAACACTGAAGCTTTCTTT. Translated, it gives CASSLVGGLLNTEAFF.

CDR3 region: CASSLFPNTGELFF. CDR3 bases: TGTGCCAGCAGTTTATTTCCCAACACCGGGGAGCTGTTTTTT. The gene calls are TRBV27 and TRBJ2-2; no firm D call. Trimming took off 1 base at V and 2 bases at J, with 5 bases between the two ends. Germline V CDR1 and CDR2: MNHEY, SMNVEV (reference sequence). CDR3 length equals 14 residues.

The CDR3 sequence: CASSEGTANYGYTF. The CDR3 coding sequence is TGCGCCAGCAGCGAAGGGACTGCTAACTATGGCTACACCTTC. V usage is TRBV5-1 and J usage is TRBJ1-2; D may be TRBD1 (5 bases). Germline values: CDR1 SGHRS, CDR2 YFSETQ. The germline V and J ends were trimmed by 4 bases and 0 bases, with 10 bases remaining between them. The CDR3 runs to 14 residues.

This chain links TRBV29-1 with TRBJ2-1; 9 nucleotides line up with TRBD1. The CDR3 is made up of 14 amino acids. With V trimmed by 4 bases and J by 6 bases, 7 bases remained unmatched. Germline CDR1 and CDR2: SQVTM and ANQGSEA. The CDR3 nucleotides are TGCAGCGTTGGGACGGGACAGGGTAGCAATGAGCAGTTCTTC. Protein product: CSVGTGQGSNEQFF.